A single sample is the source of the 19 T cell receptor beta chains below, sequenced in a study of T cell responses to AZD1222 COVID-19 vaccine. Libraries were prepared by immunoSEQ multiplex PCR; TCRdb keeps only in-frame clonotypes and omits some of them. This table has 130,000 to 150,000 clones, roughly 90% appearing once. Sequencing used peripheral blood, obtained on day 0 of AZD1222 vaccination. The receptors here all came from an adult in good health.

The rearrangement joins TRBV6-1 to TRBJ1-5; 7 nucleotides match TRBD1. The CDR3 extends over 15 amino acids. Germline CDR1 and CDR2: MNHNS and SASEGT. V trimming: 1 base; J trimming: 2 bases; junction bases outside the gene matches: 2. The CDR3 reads CASSEEGAGNQPQHF. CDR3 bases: TGTGCCAGCAGTGAAGAGGGGGCTGGCAATCAGCCCCAGCATTTT.

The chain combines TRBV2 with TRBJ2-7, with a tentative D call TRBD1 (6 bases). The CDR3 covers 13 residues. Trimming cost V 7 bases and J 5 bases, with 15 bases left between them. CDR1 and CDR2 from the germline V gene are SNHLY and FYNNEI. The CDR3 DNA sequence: TGTGCCAGCATACGGGACAAGCTCAACGAGCAGTACTTC. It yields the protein CASIRDKLNEQYF.

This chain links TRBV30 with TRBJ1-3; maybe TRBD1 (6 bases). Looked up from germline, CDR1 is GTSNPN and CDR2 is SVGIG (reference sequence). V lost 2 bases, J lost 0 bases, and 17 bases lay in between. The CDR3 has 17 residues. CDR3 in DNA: TGTGCCTGGAGTAGTTGGACCGGGGGCGTCTCTGGAAACACCATATATTTT. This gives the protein CAWSSWTGGVSGNTIYF. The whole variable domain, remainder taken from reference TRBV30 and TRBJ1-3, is SQTIHQWPATLVQPVGSPLSLECTVEGTSNPNLYWYRQAAGRGLQLLFYSVGIGQISSEVPQNLSASRPQDRQFILSSKKLLLSDSGFYLCAWSSWTGGVSGNTIYFGEGSWLTVV.

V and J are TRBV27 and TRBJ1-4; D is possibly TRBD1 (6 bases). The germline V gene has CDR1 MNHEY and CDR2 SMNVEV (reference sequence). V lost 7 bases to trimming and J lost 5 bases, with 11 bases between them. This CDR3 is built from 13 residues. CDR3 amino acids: CASTTGRNEKLFF. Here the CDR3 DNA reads TGTGCCAGCACGACAGGTCGGAATGAAAAACTGTTTTTT.

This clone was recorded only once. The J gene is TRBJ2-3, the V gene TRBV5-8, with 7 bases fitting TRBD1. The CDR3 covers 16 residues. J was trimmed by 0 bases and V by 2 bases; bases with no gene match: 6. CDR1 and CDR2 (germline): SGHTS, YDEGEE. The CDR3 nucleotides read TGTGCCAGCAGCTTCCGACAGGGCGTTAGCACAGATACGCAGTATTTT. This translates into CASSFRQGVSTDTQYF.

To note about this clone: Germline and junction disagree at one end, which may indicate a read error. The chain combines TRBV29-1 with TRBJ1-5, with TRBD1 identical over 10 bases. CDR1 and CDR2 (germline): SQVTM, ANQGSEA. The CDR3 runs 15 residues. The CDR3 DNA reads TGCAGCGTTAAAGACAGGGGGCGCGGGGTTCAGCCCCAGCATTTT. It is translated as CSVKDRGRGVQPQHF.

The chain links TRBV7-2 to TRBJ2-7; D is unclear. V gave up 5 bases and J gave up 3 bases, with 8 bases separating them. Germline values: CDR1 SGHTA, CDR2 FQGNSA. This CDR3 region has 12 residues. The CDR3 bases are TGTGCCAGCAGCCGGAACGACTACGAGCAGTACTTC. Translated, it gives CASSRNDYEQYF.

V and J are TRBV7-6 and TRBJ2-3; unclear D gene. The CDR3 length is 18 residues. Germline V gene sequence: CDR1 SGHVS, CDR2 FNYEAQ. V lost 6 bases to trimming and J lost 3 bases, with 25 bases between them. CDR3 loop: CASRLEAQTPTITDTQYF. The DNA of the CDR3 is TGTGCCAGCAGGCTAGAGGCCCAGACACCTACAATTACAGATACGCAGTATTTT.

The CDR3 loop is CAISESGNREDEQFF. CDR3 nucleotide sequence: TGTGCCATCAGTGAGTCTGGGAACAGGGAAGATGAGCAGTTCTTC. The chain recombines TRBV10-3 with TRBJ2-1, with a tentative D call TRBD1 (6 bases). This CDR3 region has 15 residues. Looked up from germline, CDR1 is ENHRY and CDR2 is SYGVKD. V dropped 0 bases and J dropped 8 bases, with 14 bases sitting between them.

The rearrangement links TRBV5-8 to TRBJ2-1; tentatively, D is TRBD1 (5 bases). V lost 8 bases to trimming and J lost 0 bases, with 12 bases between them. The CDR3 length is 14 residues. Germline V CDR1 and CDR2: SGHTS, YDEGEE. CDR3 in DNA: TGTGCCAGTGGGGCCTCGAGCTCCTACAATGAGCAGTTCTTC. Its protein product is CASGASSSYNEQFF.

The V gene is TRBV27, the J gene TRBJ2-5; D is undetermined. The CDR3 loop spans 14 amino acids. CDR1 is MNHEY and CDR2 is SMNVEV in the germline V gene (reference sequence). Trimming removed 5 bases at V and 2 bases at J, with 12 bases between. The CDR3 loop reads CASSTRRNQETQYF. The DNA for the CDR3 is TGTGCCAGCAGTACTCGACGGAATCAAGAGACCCAGTACTTC.

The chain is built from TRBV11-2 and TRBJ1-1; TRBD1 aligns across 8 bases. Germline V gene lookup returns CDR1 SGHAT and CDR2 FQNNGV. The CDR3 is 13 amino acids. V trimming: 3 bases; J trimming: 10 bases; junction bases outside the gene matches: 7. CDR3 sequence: CASSFIKGQGAFF. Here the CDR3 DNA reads TGTGCCAGCAGCTTTATTAAAGGACAGGGAGCTTTCTTT.

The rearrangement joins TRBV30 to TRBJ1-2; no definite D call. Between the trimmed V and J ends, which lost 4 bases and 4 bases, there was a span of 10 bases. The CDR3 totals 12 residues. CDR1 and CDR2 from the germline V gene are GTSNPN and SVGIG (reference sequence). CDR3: CAWILDGYGYTF. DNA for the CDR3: TGTGCCTGGATCTTAGACGGCTATGGCTACACCTTC.

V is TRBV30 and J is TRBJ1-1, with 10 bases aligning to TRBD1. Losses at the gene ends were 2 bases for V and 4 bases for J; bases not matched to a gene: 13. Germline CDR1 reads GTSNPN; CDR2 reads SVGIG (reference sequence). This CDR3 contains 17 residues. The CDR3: CAWSKGQGGSFGTEAFF. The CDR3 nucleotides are TGTGCCTGGAGTAAAGGACAGGGGGGTTCTTTTGGCACTGAAGCTTTCTTT.

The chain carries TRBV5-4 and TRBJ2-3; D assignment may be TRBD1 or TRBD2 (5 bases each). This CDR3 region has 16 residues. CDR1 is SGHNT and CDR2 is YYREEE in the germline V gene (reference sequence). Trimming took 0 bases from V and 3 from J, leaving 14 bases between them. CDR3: CASSLGVGRATDTQYF. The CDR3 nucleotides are TGTGCCAGCAGCTTGGGGGTGGGACGGGCTACAGATACGCAGTATTTT.

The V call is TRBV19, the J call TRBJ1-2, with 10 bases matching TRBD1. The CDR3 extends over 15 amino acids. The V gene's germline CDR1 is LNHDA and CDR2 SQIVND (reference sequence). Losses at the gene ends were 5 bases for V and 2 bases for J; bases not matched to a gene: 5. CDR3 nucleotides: TGTGCCAGTAGTCTCGGGACAGGGGAAAACTATGGCTACACCTTC. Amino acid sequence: CASSLGTGENYGYTF.

CDR3 in amino acids: CASSLGGRDYEQYF. DNA of the CDR3: TGTGCCAGCAGTCTAGGCGGGAGAGATTACGAGCAGTACTTC. This sequence joins TRBV2 and TRBJ2-7; TRBD2 matches 7 bases. The germline V gene has CDR1 SNHLY and CDR2 FYNNEI. Trimming at V came to 5 bases and at J to 4 bases, leaving 8 bases not matched to a gene. The CDR3 has 14 amino acids.

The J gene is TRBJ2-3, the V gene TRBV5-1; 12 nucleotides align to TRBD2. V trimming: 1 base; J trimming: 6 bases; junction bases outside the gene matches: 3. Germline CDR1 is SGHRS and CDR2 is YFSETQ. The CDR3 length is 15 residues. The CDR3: CASSLRGLAGDTQYF. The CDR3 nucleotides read TGCGCCAGCAGCTTGCGGGGACTAGCGGGTGATACGCAGTATTTT.

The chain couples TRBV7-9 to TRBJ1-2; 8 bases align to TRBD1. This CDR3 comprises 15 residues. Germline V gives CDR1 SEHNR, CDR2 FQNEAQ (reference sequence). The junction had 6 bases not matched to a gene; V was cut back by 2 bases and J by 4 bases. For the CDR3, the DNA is TGTGCCAGCAGCTTACCAGGGGGCGCTCTCTATGGCTACACCTTC. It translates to CASSLPGGALYGYTF.